Listed here are 28 T cell receptor beta chains from one sample, sequenced in a study of blood T cell repertoires in COVID-19. Using immunoSEQ multiplex PCR, the repertoire was profiled, and TCRdb retains in-frame clones only, with some absent. The sample contains some 150,000 clones, approximately 85% of which appear only once. The sequenced sample was peripheral blood. The source is a man aged 35 to 55 who had recovered from COVID-19.

The chain is built from TRBV27 and TRBJ2-2, with TRBD1 as a possible D gene (5 bases). V lost 7 bases to trimming and J lost 4 bases, with 13 bases between them. The CDR3 totals 14 residues. Germline V gives CDR1 MNHEY, CDR2 SMNVEV (reference sequence). CDR3 DNA sequence: TGTGCCAGCAAGCAAGGGGTTGGCACCGGGGAGCTGTTTTTT. Encoded protein: CASKQGVGTGELFF.

V is TRBV2 and J is TRBJ2-3, with 7 bases lining up with TRBD2. CDR1 is SNHLY and CDR2 is FYNNEI in the germline V gene. Trimming cost V 11 bases and J 3 bases; bases outside gene matches: 14. There are 15 residues in the CDR3. CDR3 DNA sequence: TGTGCCTCCCACCCGGGCGGAGCGGGGACAGATACGCAGTATTTT. It specifies CASHPGGAGTDTQYF.

The V call is TRBV9, the J call TRBJ2-2, with 9 bases matching TRBD2. The V gene's germline CDR1 is SGDLS and CDR2 YYNGEE. V trimming: 0 bases; J trimming: 2 bases; junction bases outside the gene matches: 5. CDR3 length: 17 amino acids. In DNA form, the CDR3 reads TGTGCCAGCAGCGTAGATCTAGCGGGGCTTAACACCGGGGAGCTGTTTTTT. Its protein is CASSVDLAGLNTGELFF.

This rearrangement joins TRBV5-4 to TRBJ2-3, with unresolved D. Germline values: CDR1 SGHNT, CDR2 YYREEE (reference sequence). The CDR3 has 15 amino acids. V dropped 4 bases and J dropped 4 bases, with 16 bases sitting between them. CDR3 in DNA: TGTGCCAGCAGCCCTGTCAGACTCTTGGCAGATACGCAGTATTTT. Protein product: CASSPVRLLADTQYF.

This rearrangement joins TRBV19 to TRBJ1-1; 8 nucleotides align to TRBD1. The germline gives CDR1 LNHDA, CDR2 SQIVND (reference sequence). This CDR3 has 17 amino acids. V trimming: 3 bases; J trimming: 6 bases; junction bases outside the gene matches: 15. The CDR3 spells CASSMDRVMGEQAEAFF. As DNA, the CDR3 is TGTGCCAGTAGTATGGACAGGGTTATGGGGGAACAGGCTGAAGCTTTCTTT.

There are a few counts of this clone. The chain is built from TRBV3-1 (or the pseudogene TRBV3-2) and TRBJ1-2; D possibly corresponds to TRBD1 (6 bases). From germline, CDR1 is LGHDT and CDR2 YNNKEL (reference sequence). The CDR3 loop spans 14 amino acids. V shed 4 bases and J shed 4 bases, with 13 bases lying between them. The CDR3 DNA reads as TGTGCCAGCAGCCCACGGGGGGCGCCCTATGGCTACACCTTC. Amino acids: CASSPRGAPYGYTF.

The chain uses TRBV3-1 (or the pseudogene TRBV3-2) and TRBJ2-5, with D perhaps TRBD2 (6 bases). In germline, CDR1 is LGHDT, CDR2 YNNKEL (reference sequence). This CDR3 has 14 residues. V shed 4 bases and J shed 5 bases, with 14 bases lying between them. The CDR3 spells CASSRTSYSETQYF. The DNA for the CDR3 is TGTGCCAGCAGCCGAACTAGCTACTCCGAGACCCAGTACTTC.

The chain joins TRBV6-4 to TRBJ2-2; 7 nucleotides agree with TRBD2. The length of the CDR3 is 14 residues. V gave up 7 bases and J gave up 3 bases; unmatched junction bases: 5. CDR1 and CDR2 (germline): MRHNA, SNTAGT. CDR3 sequence: CASKHTSDTGELFF. In DNA, the CDR3 is TGTGCCAGCAAACATACTAGCGACACCGGGGAGCTGTTTTTT.

This sequence joins TRBV9 and TRBJ2-6, with D possibly TRBD2 on 5 matching bases. CDR1 SGDLS and CDR2 YYNGEE come from the germline V gene. Trimming cost V 1 base and J 3 bases, with 8 bases left between them. The CDR3 runs 15 residues. The CDR3 bases are TGTGCCAGCAGCGTAATGAGGGTTGGGGCCAACGTCCTGACTTTC. Protein product: CASSVMRVGANVLTF.

This chain connects TRBV28 to TRBJ2-2, with 9 bases fitting TRBD1. J lost 4 bases, V lost 5 bases, and 5 bases had no gene match. CDR3 length: 15 amino acids. The germline CDR1 and CDR2 sequences are MDHEN and SYDVKM. The CDR3 loop is CASSPGQGTTGELFF. CDR3 sequence (DNA): TGTGCCAGCAGTCCTGGACAGGGGACCACCGGGGAGCTGTTTTTT.

The chain combines TRBV20-1 with TRBJ1-1; D unresolved. With 5 bases removed from V and 0 bases from J, the gap between germline ends came to 4 bases. Per the germline V gene, CDR1 is DFQATT and CDR2 is SNEGSKA (reference sequence). This CDR3 has 11 amino acids. CDR3 loop: CSAFMNTEAFF. CDR3 nucleotides: TGCAGTGCTTTCATGAACACTGAAGCTTTCTTT.

This rearrangement joins TRBV27 to TRBJ2-3; TRBD1 aligns across 7 bases. CDR1 MNHEY and CDR2 SMNVEV come from the germline V gene (reference sequence). J was trimmed by 2 bases and V by 8 bases; bases with no gene match: 7. The CDR3 extends over 14 amino acids. The DNA of the CDR3 is TGTGCCAGCGCCGAGGGACAGAACACAGATACGCAGTATTTT. Its protein product is CASAEGQNTDTQYF.

The chain couples TRBV18 to TRBJ2-2; a possible D gene is TRBD1 (6 bases). CDR1 is KGHSH, CDR2 LQKENI, per germline. The V end was cut by 3 bases, the J end by 3 bases, with 8 bases between. The CDR3 has 14 amino acids. DNA of the CDR3: TGTGCCAGCTCACCCGGACAGTACACCGGGGAGCTGTTTTTT. Translation: CASSPGQYTGELFF.

V gene TRBV28 combines with J gene TRBJ2-5; tentative D call: TRBD1 (5 bases). Trimming left V 6 bases short and J 3 bases short, with 17 bases between. The germline V gene has CDR1 MDHEN and CDR2 SYDVKM. The CDR3 runs to 15 residues. The CDR3 coding sequence is TGTGCCAGCAGCCTTCTTGTAGGGGTGAAAGAGACCCAGTACTTC. Its protein is CASSLLVGVKETQYF.

The rearrangement uses TRBV29-1 and TRBJ2-1; 7 bases line up with TRBD2. The V gene's germline CDR1 is SQVTM and CDR2 ANQGSEA. Trimming at V came to 1 base and at J to 4 bases, leaving 13 bases not matched to a gene. The CDR3 loop spans 17 amino acids. In DNA form, the CDR3 reads TGCAGCGTTGAAGGGGTCGTAGGAGCGGGACTATACAATGAGCAGTTCTTC. Protein: CSVEGVVGAGLYNEQFF.

The table lists this clone with a few counts. The V and J genes are TRBV9 and TRBJ2-5; weak D call: TRBD1 (6 bases). Trimming took 4 bases from V and 2 from J, leaving 15 bases between them. The CDR3 is 15 residues long. Germline CDR1 is SGDLS and CDR2 is YYNGEE. CDR3 sequence: CASSPIGTLQETQYF. CDR3 nucleotide sequence: TGTGCCAGCAGCCCAATAGGGACACTACAAGAGACCCAGTACTTC. Based on the CDR3 plus reference TRBV9 and TRBJ2-5, the full variable domain is DSGVTQTPKHLITATGQRVTLRCSPRSGDLSVYWYQQSLDQGLQFLIQYYNGEERAKGNILERFSAQQFPDLHSELNLSSLELGDSALYFCASSPIGTLQETQYFGPGTRLLVL.

The CDR3 DNA follows: TGTGCCAGCAGCTTGGTTTCAGGGGCCTCCTCTGGAAACACCATATATTTT. Amino acids: CASSLVSGASSGNTIYF. This chain uses TRBV7-2 with TRBJ1-3; weak D call: TRBD1 (6 bases). The CDR3 consists of 17 residues. Germline V gene sequence: CDR1 SGHTA, CDR2 FQGNSA. The germline V and J ends were trimmed by 3 bases and 0 bases, with 15 bases remaining between them.

V and J are TRBV27 and TRBJ2-2; D is ambiguous. In germline, CDR1 is MNHEY, CDR2 SMNVEV (reference sequence). Deletions cut 10 bases from V and 6 bases from J, with 9 bases between. This CDR3 has 11 residues. The CDR3 is CATSAAGELFF. DNA for the CDR3: TGTGCCACCTCCGCGGCCGGGGAGCTGTTTTTT.

This chain uses TRBV5-1 with TRBJ1-4, with D unclear. V was cut by 2 bases and J by 5 bases, with 4 bases left in between. CDR1 and CDR2 (germline): SGHRS, YFSETQ. CDR3 length: 12 amino acids. CDR3 sequence (DNA): TGCGCCAGCAGCTTAGAGAATGAAAAACTGTTTTTT. Translated: CASSLENEKLFF.

The chain is built from TRBV6-5 and TRBJ2-7, with 10 bases fitting TRBD1. In germline, CDR1 is MNHEY, CDR2 SVGAGI. Unmatched junction bases numbered 9, after V lost 2 bases and J lost 5 bases. This CDR3 comprises 16 residues. In DNA, the CDR3 is TGTGCCAGCAGTTACGGATGGGACAGGGGCTGGGACGAGCAGTACTTC. This sequence encodes CASSYGWDRGWDEQYF.

This clone was seen a few times. V usage is TRBV10-3 and J usage is TRBJ2-1, with D perhaps TRBD1 (5 bases). Germline V gene data show CDR1 as ENHRY and CDR2 as SYGVKD. V lost 7 bases to trimming and J lost 8 bases, with 15 bases between them. This CDR3 spans 13 amino acids. The CDR3 reads CAIMGFRAHEQFF. CDR3 DNA: TGTGCCATCATGGGATTCAGGGCCCATGAGCAGTTCTTC.

J is TRBJ2-3 and V is TRBV30, with 8 bases aligning to TRBD1. CDR1 is GTSNPN and CDR2 is SVGIG in the germline V gene (reference sequence). The CDR3 covers 14 residues. The junction had 5 bases not matched to a gene; V was cut back by 1 base and J by 5 bases. The DNA for the CDR3 is TGTGCCTGGAGTGCTGGGACAGGCGTAGATACGCAGTATTTT. Residues: CAWSAGTGVDTQYF. Full variable domain (missing parts from reference TRBV30 and TRBJ2-3): SQTIHQWPATLVQPVGSPLSLECTVEGTSNPNLYWYRQAAGRGLQLLFYSVGIGQISSEVPQNLSASRPQDRQFILSSKKLLLSDSGFYLCAWSAGTGVDTQYFGPGTRLTVL.

This rearrangement joins TRBV12-5 to TRBJ2-1, with 7 bases lining up with TRBD1. Germline V gene data show CDR1 as LGHNT and CDR2 as FRNRAP. The CDR3 runs to 15 residues. V lost 7 bases, J lost 4 bases, and 10 bases stayed unmatched. The DNA of the CDR3 is TGTGCTAGTGCCCTCCGCAGGGGGTTGTACAATGAGCAGTTCTTC. Protein sequence: CASALRRGLYNEQFF. Filled out from reference TRBV12-5 and TRBJ2-1, the complete variable domain reads DARVTQTPRHKVTEMGQEVTMRCQPILGHNTVFWYRQTMMQGLELLAYFRNRAPLDDSGMPKDRFSAEMPDATLATLKIQPSEPRDSAVYFCASALRRGLYNEQFFGPGTRLTVL.

The V gene is TRBV5-4, the J gene TRBJ1-4; tentative D call: TRBD1 (6 bases). There are 15 residues in the CDR3. Germline CDR1 reads SGHNT; CDR2 reads YYREEE (reference sequence). V gave up 4 bases and J gave up 3 bases, with 13 bases separating them. CDR3 protein: CASSPQGFANEKLFF. The CDR3 DNA sequence: TGTGCCAGCAGCCCGCAGGGGTTTGCTAATGAAAAACTGTTTTTT.

The V call is TRBV7-9, the J call TRBJ2-3, with D tentatively TRBD2 (5 bases). V was shortened by 4 bases and J by 6 bases, with 11 bases between the two germline ends. CDR1 is SEHNR, CDR2 FQNEAQ, per germline (reference sequence). CDR3 size: 13 residues. The CDR3 reads CASSWGASDTQYF. The CDR3, as DNA: TGTGCCAGCAGCTGGGGAGCATCGGATACGCAGTATTTT.

This chain links TRBV29-1 with TRBJ2-2; D possibly corresponds to TRBD1 (6 bases). CDR1 is SQVTM and CDR2 is ANQGSEA in the germline V gene. This CDR3 is 16 amino acids long. The V and J ends lost 5 bases and 6 bases respectively, with 22 bases between them. The DNA of the CDR3 is TGCAGCGTTAGGACAGAGGCGCGGTACCCGGCCGGGGAGCTGTTTTTT. Its translation is CSVRTEARYPAGELFF.

This chain uses TRBV27 with TRBJ2-3, with D maybe TRBD2 (6 bases). The CDR3 is 13 residues long. Germline loops: CDR1 MNHEY, CDR2 SMNVEV (reference sequence). Trimming cost V 5 bases and J 4 bases, with 10 bases left between them. The chain's CDR3 is CASSPRGSDTQYF. Written as DNA, the CDR3 is TGTGCCAGCAGTCCGCGGGGATCAGATACGCAGTATTTT.

This clone showed up just once. V gene TRBV25-1 combines with J gene TRBJ1-1; 7 bases match TRBD1. V lost 6 bases to trimming and J lost 5 bases; unmatched junction nucleotides: 6. In germline, CDR1 is MGHDK, CDR2 SYGVNS. This CDR3 region has 13 residues. CDR3 region: CASSSGTATEAFF. DNA for the CDR3: TGTGCCAGCAGCTCCGGGACAGCGACTGAAGCTTTCTTT.